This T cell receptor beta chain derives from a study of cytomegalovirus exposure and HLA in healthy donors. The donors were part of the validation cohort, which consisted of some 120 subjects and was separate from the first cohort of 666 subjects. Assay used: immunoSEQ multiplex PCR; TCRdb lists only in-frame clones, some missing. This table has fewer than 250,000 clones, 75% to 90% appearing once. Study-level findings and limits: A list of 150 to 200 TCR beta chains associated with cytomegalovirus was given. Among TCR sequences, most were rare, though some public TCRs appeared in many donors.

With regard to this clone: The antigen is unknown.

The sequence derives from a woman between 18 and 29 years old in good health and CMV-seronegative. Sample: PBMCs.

The CDR3 nucleotides read TGTGCCTGGAGCCCCGACAGGAGGAACACTGAAGCTTTCTTT. Protein product: CAWSPDRRNTEAFF. The rearrangement joins TRBV30 to TRBJ1-1; weak D call: TRBD1 (6 bases). The germline V gene encodes CDR1 GTSNPN and CDR2 SVGIG (reference sequence). The CDR3 loop spans 14 amino acids. With 3 bases removed from V and 1 base from J, the gap between germline ends came to 12 bases.